These 31 T cell receptor beta chains came from one sample sequenced in a study of T cells in localized non-small cell lung cancer. The assay was immunoSEQ multiplex PCR, and TCRdb's table has in-frame clones only and misses some. The table lists roughly 36,000 clones, around 79% of them singletons. The sequencing here drew on PBMCs, taken before any cancer treatment. The receptors were gathered from a woman aged 35 to 70 with stage II squamous cell lung carcinoma.

This clone was observed a few times. This chain connects TRBV6-1 to TRBJ1-1, with D possibly TRBD1 on 5 matching bases. With 2 bases removed from V and 2 bases from J, the gap between germline ends came to 15 bases. Germline assignment: CDR1 MNHNS and CDR2 SASEGT. The CDR3 has 16 residues. The CDR3 reads CASSESDQGFNTEAFF. In DNA form, the CDR3 reads TGTGCCAGCAGTGAATCAGACCAGGGATTCAACACTGAAGCTTTCTTT.

The chain combines TRBV28 with TRBJ1-2; D is unresolved. The CDR3 runs 13 residues. Germline CDR1 is MDHEN and CDR2 is SYDVKM. Trimming shortened V by 7 bases and J by 5 bases, and 14 bases separated the two germline ends. DNA for the CDR3: TGTGCCAGCACCTCCACGGATAGGTATGGCTACACCTTC. Its protein is CASTSTDRYGYTF.

The table lists this clone with a count of one. The J gene is TRBJ2-6, the V gene TRBV7-2; D unclear. Germline V gene lookup returns CDR1 SGHTA and CDR2 FQGNSA. CDR3 length: 14 amino acids. V dropped 0 bases and J dropped 2 bases, with 2 bases sitting between them. The CDR3 DNA is TGTGCCAGCAGCTTAGCGGCTGGGGCCAACGTCCTGACTTTC. Translated, it gives CASSLAAGANVLTF.

The gene calls are TRBV29-1 and TRBJ1-1, with D possibly matching TRBD1 (5 bases). V dropped 5 bases and J dropped 2 bases, with 15 bases sitting between them. This CDR3 spans 14 amino acids. Germline V gene lookup returns CDR1 SQVTM and CDR2 ANQGSEA. The CDR3 coding sequence is TGCAGCGTTTATATCGGGACTGCAAACACTGAAGCTTTCTTT. Protein product: CSVYIGTANTEAFF.

The rearrangement links TRBV11-2 to TRBJ1-1; D perhaps matches TRBD1 (5 bases). CDR3 length: 14 residues. V lost 4 bases, J lost 4 bases, and 13 bases lay in between. Germline loops: CDR1 SGHAT, CDR2 FQNNGV. CDR3 bases: TGTGCCAGCAGCTACCGGGGCCTCGGCACTGAAGCTTTCTTT. It codes for CASSYRGLGTEAFF.

This clone was observed a few times. The genes are TRBV19 and TRBJ1-5; D not certain. Trimming cost V 1 base and J 4 bases, with 5 bases left between them. The CDR3 is 13 residues long. Germline values: CDR1 LNHDA, CDR2 SQIVND (reference sequence). The chain's CDR3 is CASSIARNQPQHF. The CDR3 nucleotides read TGTGCCAGTAGTATAGCCCGTAATCAGCCCCAGCATTTT.

The chain joins TRBV7-3 to TRBJ2-7; D is possibly TRBD2 (6 bases). CDR1 SGHTA and CDR2 FQGTGA come from the germline V gene. V was pared by 5 bases and J by 5 bases, with 22 bases between. This CDR3 contains 16 residues. For the CDR3, the DNA is TGTGCCAGCAGCCCTTATGTGGGAGGTTCCCGGGACGAGCAGTACTTC. It translates to CASSPYVGGSRDEQYF.

V usage is TRBV6-5 and J usage is TRBJ2-5, with a possible D match to TRBD2 (6 bases). V lost 6 bases and J lost 5, with 16 bases in between. Looked up from germline, CDR1 is MNHEY and CDR2 is SVGAGI. This CDR3 is built from 14 residues. CDR3 sequence reads: CASSPVGTGETQYF. The CDR3 bases are TGTGCCAGCAGCCCAGTGGGGACTGGCGAGACCCAGTACTTC.

This clone occurred once. The chain carries TRBV6-6 and TRBJ1-1; tentatively, D is TRBD1 (6 bases). V was clipped by 2 bases and J by 4 bases, with 8 bases between them. This CDR3 is 13 amino acids long. Germline loops: CDR1 MNHNY, CDR2 SVGAGI (reference sequence). The CDR3 loop reads CASSYGGGTEAFF. CDR3 in DNA: TGTGCCAGCAGTTACGGAGGGGGCACTGAAGCTTTCTTT.

The chain combines TRBV10-3 with TRBJ1-5; D is uncertain. The V gene lost 4 bases and the J gene lost 4 bases, with 8 bases spanning the gap. Germline CDR1 ENHRY, CDR2 SYGVKD. The CDR3 length is 13 residues. CDR3 DNA sequence: TGTGCCATCAGTGGGGCCCAAAATCAGCCCCAGCATTTT. This encodes CAISGAQNQPQHF.

This chain uses TRBV28 with TRBJ1-5, with D perhaps TRBD1 (5 bases). CDR3 length: 14 amino acids. Germline values: CDR1 MDHEN, CDR2 SYDVKM. The V end was cut by 7 bases, the J end by 1 base, with 11 bases between. This chain's CDR3 is CASTNGGSNQPQHF. The DNA of the CDR3 is TGTGCCAGCACCAACGGGGGGAGCAATCAGCCCCAGCATTTT.

This clone was seen a handful of times. This sequence joins TRBV7-9 and TRBJ2-7; D gene ambiguous. V was pared by 1 base and J by 6 bases, with 13 bases between. This CDR3 has 14 residues. The germline V gene has CDR1 SEHNR and CDR2 FQNEAQ (reference sequence). The CDR3: CASSLGPEFGEQYF. CDR3 in DNA: TGTGCCAGCAGCTTAGGACCAGAATTCGGCGAGCAGTACTTC.

This chain connects TRBV27 to TRBJ2-5; possibly TRBD2 for D (5 bases). The end of the DNA aligns better with TRBJ2-7, so the J call may be wrong. Germline V gene lookup returns CDR1 MNHEY and CDR2 SMNVEV (reference sequence). There are 15 residues in the CDR3. CDR3 coding DNA: TGTGCCAGCAGCCCAACCCGGGGTCTACTGAACGAGCAGTACTTC. This translates into CASSPTRGLLNEQYF.

This chain links TRBV5-1 with TRBJ1-3; no definite D call. This CDR3 contains 15 residues. The germline V gene has CDR1 SGHRS and CDR2 YFSETQ. The V end lost 2 bases, the J end lost 4 bases, and 13 bases lay between the germline ends. CDR3 amino acids: CASSLNGEAGNTIYF. CDR3 bases: TGCGCCAGCAGCTTAAACGGGGAAGCGGGAAACACCATATATTTT.

This chain links TRBV7-2 with TRBJ2-1; the D is unclear. V dropped 5 bases and J dropped 4 bases, with 15 bases sitting between them. The CDR3 consists of 15 residues. Germline lookup yields CDR1 SGHTA and CDR2 FQGNSA. The CDR3 region is CASSIDRNGYNEQFF. Here the CDR3 DNA reads TGTGCCAGCAGCATTGACCGGAACGGGTACAATGAGCAGTTCTTC.

The rearrangement joins TRBV5-5 to TRBJ1-4, with D hard to call. Deletions cut 1 base from V and 6 bases from J, with 7 bases between. Germline values: CDR1 SGHKS, CDR2 YYEKEE (reference sequence). There are 13 residues in the CDR3. The CDR3 nucleotides are TGTGCCAGCAGCTTGTGGACGGATGAAAAACTGTTTTTT. It translates to CASSLWTDEKLFF.

This clone occurred once. This chain uses TRBV29-1 with TRBJ1-2, with 8 bases fitting TRBD1. V trimming: 6 bases; J trimming: 6 bases; junction bases outside the gene matches: 15. From germline, CDR1 is SQVTM and CDR2 ANQGSEA. CDR3 length equals 15 residues. The CDR3 sequence is CSVKNRTGRLDGYTF. For the CDR3, the DNA is TGCAGCGTCAAAAACAGGACAGGGAGACTGGATGGCTACACCTTC.

J is TRBJ2-5 and V is TRBV7-9, with 7 bases lining up with TRBD1. CDR1 is SEHNR, CDR2 FQNEAQ, per germline (reference sequence). The V segment lost 4 bases and the J segment 2 bases; nucleotides outside the gene matches: 7. The CDR3 contains 15 residues. This CDR3 reads CASSSRTGGQETQYF. The CDR3, as DNA: TGTGCCAGCAGCTCCCGGACAGGAGGTCAAGAGACCCAGTACTTC. Together with reference TRBV7-9 and TRBJ2-5, the CDR3 gives the full variable domain: DTGVSQNPRHKITKRGQNVTFRCDPISEHNRLYWYRQTLGQGPEFLTYFQNEAQLEKSRLLSDRFSAERPKGSFSTLEIQRTEQGDSAMYLCASSSRTGGQETQYFGPGTRLLVL.

The rearrangement uses TRBV6-1 and TRBJ1-4; tentatively, D is TRBD1 (5 bases). Trimming cost V 7 bases and J 5 bases, with 14 bases left between them. Germline V gene data show CDR1 as MNHNS and CDR2 as SASEGT. The CDR3 length is 14 residues. CDR3 sequence (DNA): TGTGCCAGCAAAACCGGGACGGAAAATGAAAAACTGTTTTTT. Its translation is CASKTGTENEKLFF.

The CDR3 DNA reads as TGTGCCAGCAGCTTAGCAGGCGGGAGGGCCGTGGAGACCCAGTACTTC. It encodes CASSLAGGRAVETQYF. The V and J genes are TRBV7-2 and TRBJ2-5; 9 bases are shared with TRBD2. This CDR3 contains 16 residues. Germline-derived CDR1 and CDR2 are SGHTA and FQGNSA. Trimming at V came to 0 bases and at J to 5 bases, leaving 7 bases not matched to a gene.

This clone was observed once. The CDR3 loop reads CASSFGAQETQYF. The CDR3 DNA sequence: TGTGCCAGCAGCTTTGGGGCCCAAGAGACCCAGTACTTC. The V and J genes are TRBV5-6 and TRBJ2-5; weak D call: TRBD1 (5 bases). This CDR3 has 13 residues. Germline V lookup: CDR1 SGHDT, CDR2 YYEEEE. V lost 2 bases to trimming and J lost 1 base, with 6 bases between them. The variable domain in full, completed from reference TRBV5-6 and TRBJ2-5, reads DAGVTQSPTHLIKTRGQQVTLRCSPKSGHDTVSWYQQALGQGPQFIFQYYEEEERQRGNFPDRFSGHQFPNYSSELNVNALLLGDSALYLCASSFGAQETQYFGPGTRLLVL.

This clone has a single count. Because the CDR3's place on the DNA is in doubt, the DNA is left out and the CDR3 is given as listed by TCRdb. V usage is TRBV4-1 and J usage is TRBJ2-2. The CDR3 spans 14 residues, counting both ends. CDR1 and CDR2 from the germline V gene are MGHRA and YSYEKL. The CDR3 spells CASSQESSGRELFF.

The chain joins TRBV27 to TRBJ2-2, with TRBD2 identical over 14 bases. V shed 6 bases and J 8 bases; nucleotides not matched to a gene: 5. The CDR3 contains 15 residues. The germline V gene has CDR1 MNHEY and CDR2 SMNVEV (reference sequence). The CDR3 nucleotides are TGTGCCAGCAGCGCGGGACTAGCGGGAGTAGGGGAGCTGTTTTTT. It specifies CASSAGLAGVGELFF.

This clone was found a few times. The J gene is TRBJ2-7, the V gene TRBV28; no definite D call. Trimming pared 5 bases from V and 2 bases from J, leaving 10 bases between. In germline, CDR1 is MDHEN, CDR2 SYDVKM. The CDR3 extends over 13 amino acids. The CDR3, as DNA: TGTGCCAGCAGTCCCGACCTGACCTACGAGCAGTACGTC. This translates into CASSPDLTYEQYV.

This clone came up once. The chain employs TRBV4-3 and TRBJ2-1; TRBD2 matches 8 bases. CDR3 length: 16 amino acids. Germline-derived CDR1 and CDR2 are LGHNA and YSLEER. J lost 4 bases, V lost 0 bases, and 5 bases had no gene match. The CDR3: CASSQDVIAGYNEQFF. For the CDR3, the DNA is TGCGCCAGCAGCCAAGATGTAATAGCGGGATACAATGAGCAGTTCTTC.

The rearrangement uses TRBV18 and TRBJ2-3; TRBD1 matches 9 bases. Germline CDR1 is KGHSH and CDR2 is LQKENI. The CDR3 extends over 16 amino acids. J lost 5 bases, V lost 3 bases, and 9 bases had no gene match. This chain's CDR3 is CASSPKQGALGDTQYF. The CDR3, as DNA: TGTGCCAGCTCACCTAAACAGGGGGCCCTCGGAGATACGCAGTATTTT.

J is TRBJ2-2 and V is TRBV5-8; TRBD2 might be the D (5 bases). The CDR3 loop spans 15 amino acids. Germline values: CDR1 SGHTS, CDR2 YDEGEE. Between the trimmed V and J ends, which lost 6 bases and 0 bases, there was a span of 12 bases. The CDR3 spells CASTSRIANTGELFF. DNA for the CDR3: TGTGCCAGCACTAGCCGTATTGCGAACACCGGGGAGCTGTTTTTT.

This rearrangement joins TRBV10-2 to TRBJ2-5; D is possibly TRBD1 (6 bases). Germline loops: CDR1 WSHSY, CDR2 SAAADI. The CDR3 runs to 13 residues. Trimming shortened V by 5 bases and J by 7 bases, and 14 bases separated the two germline ends. The CDR3 loop reads CASSSGTPGTQYF. DNA for the CDR3: TGCGCCAGCAGTTCCGGGACACCAGGGACCCAGTACTTC.

In nucleotides, the CDR3 is TGTGCCAGCAGTTTATCATGGGGTTCTGAAGCTTTCTTT. Protein sequence: CASSLSWGSEAFF. The chain carries TRBV28 and TRBJ1-1; no firm D call. The CDR3 has 13 amino acids. V shed 1 base and J shed 6 bases, with 9 bases lying between them. Germline lookup yields CDR1 MDHEN and CDR2 SYDVKM.

The rearrangement joins TRBV7-9 to TRBJ1-2; D might be TRBD1 (6 bases). This CDR3 contains 12 residues. Germline V lookup: CDR1 SEHNR, CDR2 FQNEAQ (reference sequence). Trimming pared 5 bases from V and 4 bases from J, leaving 8 bases between. For the CDR3, the DNA is TGTGCCAGCAGCCCGGACAGCTATGGCTACACCTTC. Translation: CASSPDSYGYTF.

J is TRBJ1-2 and V is TRBV7-2, with unresolved D. The germline V and J ends were trimmed by 5 bases and 2 bases, with 12 bases remaining between them. This CDR3 comprises 14 residues. CDR1 and CDR2 from the germline V gene are SGHTA and FQGNSA. The DNA of the CDR3 is TGTGCCAGCAGCGAAGACCGGGAGAACTATGGCTACACCTTC. Its translation: CASSEDRENYGYTF.